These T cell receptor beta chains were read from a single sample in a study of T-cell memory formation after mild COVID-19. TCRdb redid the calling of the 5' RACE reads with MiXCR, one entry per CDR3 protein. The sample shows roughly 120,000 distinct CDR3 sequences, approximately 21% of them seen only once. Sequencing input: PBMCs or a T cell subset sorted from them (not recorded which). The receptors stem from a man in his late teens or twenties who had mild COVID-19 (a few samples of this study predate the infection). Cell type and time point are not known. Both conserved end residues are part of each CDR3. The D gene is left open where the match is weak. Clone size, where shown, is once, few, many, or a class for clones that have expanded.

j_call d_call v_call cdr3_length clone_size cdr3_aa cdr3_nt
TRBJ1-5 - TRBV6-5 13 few CASGKGWNQPQHF TGTGCCAGCGGGAAGGGTTGGAATCAGCCCCAGCATTTT
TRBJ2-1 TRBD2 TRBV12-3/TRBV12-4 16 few CASSSRLAGGLNEQFF TGTGCCAGCAGTTCTCGACTAGCGGGGGGCCTAAATGAGCAGTTCTTC
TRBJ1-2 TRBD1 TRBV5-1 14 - CASSLAGTAGGYTF TGCGCCAGCAGCTTGGCCGGGACAGCGGGTGGCTACACCTTC
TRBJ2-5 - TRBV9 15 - CASTKDGTEKETQYF TGTGCCAGCACCAAAGATGGGACGGAGAAAGAGACCCAGTACTTC
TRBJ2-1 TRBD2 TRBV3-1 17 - CASSQIAGGSLYNEQFF TGTGCCAGCAGCCAAATAGCGGGGGGCTCCCTCTACAATGAGCAGTTCTTC
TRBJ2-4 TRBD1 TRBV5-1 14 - CASSSPTGGNIQYF TGCGCCAGCAGCTCCCCAACAGGGGGAAACATTCAGTACTTC
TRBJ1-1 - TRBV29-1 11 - CSAPGPTEAFF TGCAGCGCTCCGGGTCCTACTGAAGCTTTCTTT
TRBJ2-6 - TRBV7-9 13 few CASTATGANVLTF TGTGCCAGCACCGCTACAGGGGCCAACGTCCTGACTTTC
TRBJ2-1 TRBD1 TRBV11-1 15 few CASSLADRGYNEQFF TGTGCCAGCAGCTTAGCGGACAGGGGATACAATGAGCAGTTCTTC
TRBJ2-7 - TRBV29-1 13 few CSVAETRSYEQYF TGCAGCGTTGCAGAGACACGGTCCTACGAGCAGTACTTC
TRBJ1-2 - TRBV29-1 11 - CSDQAGRAHTF TGCAGCGATCAAGCCGGACGTGCCCACACCTTC
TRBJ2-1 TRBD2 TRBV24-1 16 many CATSDPQRDSYNEQFF TGTGCCACCAGTGATCCCCAGCGGGATTCCTACAATGAGCAGTTCTTC
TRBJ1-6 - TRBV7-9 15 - CASSLAGGGNSPLHF TGTGCCAGCAGCTTAGCGGGAGGAGGGAATTCACCCCTCCACTTT
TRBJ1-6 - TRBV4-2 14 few CASSQVGGGSPLHF TGTGCCAGCAGCCAAGTGGGTGGAGGATCACCCCTCCACTTT
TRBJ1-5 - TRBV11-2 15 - CASSLGNLGNQPQHF TGTGCCAGCAGCTTGGGAAACTTGGGCAATCAGCCCCAGCATTTT
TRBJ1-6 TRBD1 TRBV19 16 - CASSREQGARNSPLHF TGTGCCAGTAGCCGAGAACAGGGGGCGCGGAATTCACCCCTCCACTTT
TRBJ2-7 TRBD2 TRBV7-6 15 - CASSPSVVGGVEQYF TGTGCCAGCAGCCCTAGCGTCGTGGGAGGGGTCGAGCAGTACTTC
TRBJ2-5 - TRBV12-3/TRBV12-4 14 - CASSLGLDKGTQYF TGTGCCAGCAGTTTGGGACTCGACAAAGGGACCCAGTACTTC
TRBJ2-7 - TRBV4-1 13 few CASSQGQAYEQYF TGCGCCAGCAGCCAAGGACAGGCCTACGAGCAGTACTTC
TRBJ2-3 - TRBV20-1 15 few CSASAGRVNTDTQYF TGCAGTGCTAGTGCAGGGCGTGTAAACACAGATACGCAGTATTTT
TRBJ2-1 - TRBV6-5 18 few CASSITPPSDSSYNEQFF TGTGCCAGCAGTATCACCCCTCCTAGCGACAGCTCCTACAATGAGCAGTTCTTC
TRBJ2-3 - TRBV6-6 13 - CASISVGLDTQYF TGTGCCAGCATCTCCGTGGGATTGGATACGCAGTATTTT
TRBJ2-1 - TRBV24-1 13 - CATSDSRTWEQFF TGTGCCACCAGTGATTCGAGAACTTGGGAGCAGTTCTTC
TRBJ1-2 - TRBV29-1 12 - CSVSGGDYGYTF TGCAGCGTGTCGGGGGGAGACTATGGCTACACCTTC
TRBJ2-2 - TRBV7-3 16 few CASSSGDSLNTGELFF TGTGCCAGCAGCTCCGGGGACTCCTTGAACACCGGGGAGCTGTTTTTT
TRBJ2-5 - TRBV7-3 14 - CASSQRGVGETQYF TGTGCCAGCAGCCAGAGGGGCGTAGGGGAGACCCAGTACTTC
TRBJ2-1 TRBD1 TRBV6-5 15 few CASSSTGGRYNEQFF TGTGCCAGCAGTTCCACAGGGGGCAGGTACAATGAGCAGTTCTTC
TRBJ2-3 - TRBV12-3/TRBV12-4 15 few CASSTKITSGGLSYF TGTGCCAGCTCAACCAAGATAACCTCCGGGGGACTGTCGTATTTT
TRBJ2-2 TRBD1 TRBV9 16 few CASSARGTLGTGELFF TGTGCCAGCAGCGCCAGGGGGACCCTCGGCACCGGGGAGCTGTTTTTT
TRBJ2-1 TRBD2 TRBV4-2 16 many CASSQDLGGGYNEQFF TGTGCCAGCAGCCAAGATCTTGGGGGGGGATACAATGAGCAGTTCTTC
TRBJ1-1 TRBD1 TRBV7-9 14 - CASRPGTGVSEAFF TGTGCCAGCAGGCCCGGGACAGGGGTTTCTGAAGCTTTCTTT
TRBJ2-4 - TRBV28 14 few CASSLRLAKNIQYF TGTGCCAGCAGTTTGCGGCTAGCCAAAAACATTCAGTACTTC
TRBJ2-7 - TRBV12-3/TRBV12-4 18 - CASSFLGDVSPEFYEQYF TGTGCCAGCAGTTTTCTAGGGGATGTCAGCCCTGAATTCTACGAGCAGTACTTC
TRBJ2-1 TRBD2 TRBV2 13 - CASSDGGAGAAPF TGTGCCAGCAGTGATGGCGGAGCGGGGGCGGCTCCCTTC
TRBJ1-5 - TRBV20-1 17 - CSIDGTTLRDSNQPQHF TGCAGCATAGACGGGACAACTCTCCGAGATAGCAATCAGCCCCAGCATTTT
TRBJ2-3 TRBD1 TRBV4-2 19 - CASSQIGVYSTGSTDTQYF TGTGCCAGCAGCCAGATAGGGGTATACTCGACAGGGTCCACAGATACGCAGTATTTT
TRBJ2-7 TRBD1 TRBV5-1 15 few CASSFAQGVTYEQYF TGCGCCAGCAGCTTCGCGCAGGGGGTAACCTACGAGCAGTACTTC
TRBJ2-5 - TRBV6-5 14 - CASRYSTGMETQYF TGTGCCAGCCGTTACTCGACAGGAATGGAGACCCAGTACTTC
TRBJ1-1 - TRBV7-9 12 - CASFGRGTEAFF TGTGCCAGCTTTGGCAGGGGAACTGAAGCTTTCTTT
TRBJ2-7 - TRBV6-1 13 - CASSVVQVYEQYF TGTGCCAGCAGTGTCGTACAGGTCTACGAGCAGTACTTC
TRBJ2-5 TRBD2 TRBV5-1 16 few CASSLRTSGVGETQYF TGCGCCAGCAGCTTGAGAACTAGCGGGGTTGGGGAGACCCAGTACTTC
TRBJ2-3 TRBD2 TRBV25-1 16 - CASSEYLAGSTDTQYF TGTGCCAGCAGTGAATACCTAGCGGGGAGCACAGATACGCAGTATTTT
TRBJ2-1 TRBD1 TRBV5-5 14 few CASSSGTGSMGQFF TGTGCCAGCAGCTCCGGGACAGGGTCAATGGGGCAGTTCTTC
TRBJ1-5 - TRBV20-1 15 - CSATGRVSGNQPQHF TGCAGTGCTACGGGCAGGGTTAGCGGCAATCAGCCCCAGCATTTT
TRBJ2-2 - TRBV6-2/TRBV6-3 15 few CASSPTTTGTGELFF TGTGCCAGCAGTCCTACCACGACCGGGACCGGGGAGCTGTTTTTT
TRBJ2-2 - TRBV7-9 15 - CASSLTQVLAGELFF TGTGCCAGCAGCTTAACGCAGGTTTTAGCCGGGGAGCTGTTTTTT
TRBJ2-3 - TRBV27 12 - CASSPPLGTQYF TGTGCCAGCAGTCCCCCCTTGGGTACGCAGTATTTT
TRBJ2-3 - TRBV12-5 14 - CASGLGENTDTQYF TGTGCTAGCGGTTTGGGGGAGAACACAGATACGCAGTATTTT
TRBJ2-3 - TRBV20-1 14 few CSATPSVRTDTQYF TGCAGTGCTACCCCTAGCGTGCGCACAGATACGCAGTATTTT
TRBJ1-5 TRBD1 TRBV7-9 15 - CASSRTTGANQPQHF TGTGCCAGCAGCCGAACGACAGGGGCGAATCAGCCCCAGCATTTT
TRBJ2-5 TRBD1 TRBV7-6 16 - CASSFGTGAPQETQYF TGTGCCAGCAGCTTCGGGACAGGGGCTCCACAAGAGACCCAGTACTTC
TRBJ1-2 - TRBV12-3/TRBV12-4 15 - CASSLFGNGGYGYTF TGTGCCAGCAGTCTCTTCGGGAACGGAGGGTATGGCTACACCTTC
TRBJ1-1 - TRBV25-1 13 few CASSEWVNTEAFF TGTGCCAGCAGTGAATGGGTTAACACTGAAGCTTTCTTT
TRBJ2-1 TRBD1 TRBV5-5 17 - CASSLAGGQGFGREQFF TGTGCCAGCAGCTTGGCAGGCGGACAGGGGTTCGGGCGTGAGCAGTTCTTC
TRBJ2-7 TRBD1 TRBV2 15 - CASSEEAGGTYEQYF TGTGCCAGCAGTGAAGAGGCAGGGGGAACCTACGAGCAGTACTTC
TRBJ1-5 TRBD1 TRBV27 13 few CASSRGGEQPQHF TGTGCCAGCAGTAGAGGGGGCGAACAGCCCCAGCATTTT
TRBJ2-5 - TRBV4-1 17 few CASSQETGSPIQETQYF TGCGCCAGCAGCCAGGAAACAGGGAGCCCGATCCAAGAGACCCAGTACTTC
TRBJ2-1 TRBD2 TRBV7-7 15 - CASSRGLAAEDEQFF TGTGCCAGCAGCCGAGGACTAGCGGCGGAGGATGAGCAGTTCTTC
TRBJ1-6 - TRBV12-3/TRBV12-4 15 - CASNLGGESGSPLHF TGTGCCAGCAACCTCGGAGGGGAGTCGGGCTCACCCCTCCACTTT